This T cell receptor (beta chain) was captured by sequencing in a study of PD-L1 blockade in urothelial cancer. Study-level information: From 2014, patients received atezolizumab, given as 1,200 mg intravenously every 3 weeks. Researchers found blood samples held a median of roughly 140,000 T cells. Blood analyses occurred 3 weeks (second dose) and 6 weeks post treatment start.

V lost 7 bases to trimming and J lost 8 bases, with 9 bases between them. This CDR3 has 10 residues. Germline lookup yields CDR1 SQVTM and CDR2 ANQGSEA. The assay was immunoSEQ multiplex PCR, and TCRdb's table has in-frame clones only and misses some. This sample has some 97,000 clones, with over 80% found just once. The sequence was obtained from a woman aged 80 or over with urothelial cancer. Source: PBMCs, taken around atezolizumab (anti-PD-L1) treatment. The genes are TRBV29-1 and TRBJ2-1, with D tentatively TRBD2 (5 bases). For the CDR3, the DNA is TGCAGCGCCGTCGGGGATGAGCAGTTCTTC. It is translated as CSAVGDEQFF.